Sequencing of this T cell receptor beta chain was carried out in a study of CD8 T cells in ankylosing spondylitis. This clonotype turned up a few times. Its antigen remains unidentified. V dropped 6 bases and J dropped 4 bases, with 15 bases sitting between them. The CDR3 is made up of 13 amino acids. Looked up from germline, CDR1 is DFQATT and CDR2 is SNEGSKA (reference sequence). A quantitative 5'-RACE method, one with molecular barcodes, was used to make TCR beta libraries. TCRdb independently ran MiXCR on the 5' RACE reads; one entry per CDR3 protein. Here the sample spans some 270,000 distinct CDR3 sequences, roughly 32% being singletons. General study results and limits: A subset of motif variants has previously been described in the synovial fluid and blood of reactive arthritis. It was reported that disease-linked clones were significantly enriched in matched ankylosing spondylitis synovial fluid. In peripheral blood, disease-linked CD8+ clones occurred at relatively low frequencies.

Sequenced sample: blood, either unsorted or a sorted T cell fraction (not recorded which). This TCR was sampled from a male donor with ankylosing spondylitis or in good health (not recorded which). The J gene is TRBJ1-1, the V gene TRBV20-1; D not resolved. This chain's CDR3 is CSAQRGGVTEAFF. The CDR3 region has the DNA TGCAGTGCCCAGCGGGGAGGCGTCACTGAAGCTTTCTTT.